These 26 T cell receptor beta chains were sequenced from one sample in a study of graft-versus-host responses after intestinal transplantation. Libraries were prepared by immunoSEQ multiplex PCR; TCRdb keeps only in-frame clonotypes and omits some of them. This table has under 100,000 clones, over 90% appearing once. For these receptors, no antigen is known. Sample: unstimulated CD4+ T cells sorted from spleen or lymph node cells, taken before transplant. These receptors came from a human donor who was the organ donor for an intestinal transplant.

V gene TRBV4-1 combines with J gene TRBJ1-6; maybe TRBD1 (6 bases). The CDR3 is 16 residues long. Looked up from germline, CDR1 is MGHRA and CDR2 is YSYEKL. V was shortened by 0 bases and J by 7 bases, with 13 bases between the two germline ends. As DNA, the CDR3 is TGCGCCAGCAGCCAAGACCAGACAGGTCACAATTCACCCCTCCACTTT. Its translation is CASSQDQTGHNSPLHF.

This sequence joins TRBV6-5 and TRBJ1-1; D is ambiguous. The CDR3 consists of 15 residues. Trimming took off 10 bases at V and 5 bases at J, with 23 bases between the two ends. The germline V gene has CDR1 MNHEY and CDR2 SVGAGI. The DNA of the CDR3 is TGTGCCACCACGAGGACGGCAGCAAAAGTAACTGAAGCTTTCTTT. This codes for CATTRTAAKVTEAFF.

The chain uses TRBV7-9 and TRBJ2-3, with TRBD2 as a possible D gene (6 bases). Trimming took 5 bases from V and 1 from J, leaving 10 bases between them. The CDR3 is made up of 14 amino acids. Germline-derived CDR1 and CDR2 are SEHNR and FQNEAQ (reference sequence). The CDR3 DNA reads TGTGCCAGCAGCCCCCGCGGGGGCACAGATACGCAGTATTTT. Translated, it gives CASSPRGGTDTQYF.

This rearrangement joins TRBV16 to TRBJ2-7, with 12 nucleotides matching TRBD2. The CDR3 length is 17 residues. The germline V gene has CDR1 KGHSY and CDR2 FQNENV. V lost 2 bases, J lost 3 bases, and 8 bases stayed unmatched. The CDR3 is CASSQRASGGGGYEQYF. CDR3 nucleotide sequence: TGTGCCAGCAGCCAACGGGCTAGCGGGGGGGGAGGCTACGAGCAGTACTTC.

This sequence joins TRBV19 and TRBJ1-2; D may be TRBD1 (6 bases). V lost 2 bases to trimming and J lost 4 bases, with 8 bases between them. In germline, CDR1 is LNHDA, CDR2 SQIVND (reference sequence). The CDR3 sequence is 13 residues long. The CDR3 here is CASSITRGYGYTF. The CDR3 DNA reads TGTGCCAGTAGTATAACCAGGGGCTATGGCTACACCTTC.

The chain uses TRBV28 and TRBJ2-1; 9 bases are a match to TRBD1. The germline gives CDR1 MDHEN, CDR2 SYDVKM. V dropped 6 bases and J dropped 8; count of bases not matched to a gene: 11. There are 15 residues in the CDR3. The CDR3, as DNA: TGTGCCAGCAGAACACCGGGACAGGGCACGGATGAGCAGTTCTTC. It encodes CASRTPGQGTDEQFF.

The J gene is TRBJ2-3, the V gene TRBV10-3; D may correspond to TRBD1 or TRBD2 (5 bases each). Germline CDR1 ENHRY, CDR2 SYGVKD. The CDR3 totals 15 residues. V was pared by 3 bases and J by 2 bases, with 12 bases between. The CDR3 DNA is TGTGCCATCAGTGATTGGGGACCCCACACAGATACGCAGTATTTT. This encodes CAISDWGPHTDTQYF.

The chain links TRBV5-1 to TRBJ2-7, with D perhaps given as TRBD1 or TRBD2 (5 bases each). V was cut by 0 bases and J by 4 bases, with 14 bases left in between. In germline, CDR1 is SGHRS, CDR2 YFSETQ. The CDR3 is 15 residues long. CDR3 DNA: TGCGCCAGCAGCTTGGTGACACGGGGACCATACGAGCAGTACTTC. Its protein product is CASSLVTRGPYEQYF.

DNA for the CDR3: TGTGCCAGCAGTGTTTATACCGGGGAGCTGTTTTTT. It codes for CASSVYTGELFF. The V and J genes are TRBV9 and TRBJ2-2; unclear D gene. V gave up 5 bases and J gave up 5 bases, with 7 bases separating them. Germline CDR1 reads SGDLS; CDR2 reads YYNGEE. This CDR3 region has 12 residues.

The chain is built from TRBV7-2 and TRBJ2-5; a possible D gene is TRBD1 (5 bases). Trimming left V 3 bases short and J 4 bases short, with 18 bases between. This CDR3 region has 16 residues. In germline, CDR1 is SGHTA, CDR2 FQGNSA. CDR3 sequence reads: CASSLRQGSYRETQYF. The CDR3 nucleotides read TGTGCCAGCAGCTTGAGGCAGGGATCGTACCGAGAGACCCAGTACTTC.

The chain couples TRBV10-3 to TRBJ2-5, with a possible D match to TRBD2 (6 bases). The DNA end is more similar to TRBJ2-7, so the J call may be wrong. Germline V gene sequence: CDR1 ENHRY, CDR2 SYGVKD. The CDR3 is made up of 12 amino acids. CDR3 protein: CASRDSTTEQYF. As DNA, the CDR3 is TGTGCCTCCCGGGACTCCACTACCGAGCAGTACTTC.

This chain uses TRBV5-1 with TRBJ1-1; 9 nucleotides align to TRBD1. This CDR3 has 16 amino acids. The germline V gene has CDR1 SGHRS and CDR2 YFSETQ. The V segment lost 4 bases and the J segment 2 bases; nucleotides outside the gene matches: 9. The CDR3 nucleotides read TGCGCCAGCAGCCATTTCGGGACAGGGACCAACACTGAAGCTTTCTTT. This gives the protein CASSHFGTGTNTEAFF.

This chain joins TRBV11-3 and TRBJ2-1; no firm D call. This CDR3 has 16 amino acids. Germline-derived CDR1 and CDR2 are SGHNT and YENEEA. V gave up 5 bases and J gave up 3 bases, with 17 bases separating them. In nucleotides, the CDR3 is TGTGCCAGCAGCCAGATCCGGGTACTTGGCTACAATGAGCAGTTCTTC. Protein sequence: CASSQIRVLGYNEQFF.

The rearrangement uses TRBV7-2 and TRBJ2-7; D may be TRBD2 (6 bases). V lost 3 bases and J 6 bases, leaving 15 bases between the germline ends. Germline-derived CDR1 and CDR2 are SGHTA and FQGNSA. This CDR3 has 14 amino acids. For the CDR3, the DNA is TGTGCCAGCAGCTTTGCCGGGGGAGAGGTCGAGCAGTACTTC. Translated, it gives CASSFAGGEVEQYF.

This chain joins TRBV5-1 and TRBJ2-7, with unresolved D. Germline V gene sequence: CDR1 SGHRS, CDR2 YFSETQ. Trimming removed 1 base at V and 2 bases at J, with 4 bases between. This CDR3 spans 12 amino acids. The CDR3 DNA is TGCGCCAGCAGCTTGACAACCTACGAGCAGTACTTC. Its protein product is CASSLTTYEQYF.

The chain combines TRBV7-3 with TRBJ2-1; no clear D. Trimming removed 0 bases at V and 10 bases at J, with 10 bases between. CDR1 and CDR2 (germline): SGHTA, FQGTGA. CDR3 size: 13 residues. The CDR3 bases are TGTGCCAGCAGCTTAACCCCCGTAGACGAGCAGTTCTTC. This encodes CASSLTPVDEQFF.

V and J are TRBV5-1 and TRBJ2-6; 7 bases are a match to TRBD2. This CDR3 contains 18 residues. The V segment lost 4 bases and the J segment 0 bases; nucleotides outside the gene matches: 10. The germline V gene encodes CDR1 SGHRS and CDR2 YFSETQ. As DNA, the CDR3 is TGCGCCAGCAGCGTGACCACAACTAGCGCCTCTGGGGCCAACGTCCTGACTTTC. It translates to CASSVTTTSASGANVLTF.

The CDR3 region is CASSKSTHSYEQYF. Here the CDR3 DNA reads TGTGCCAGCAGCAAGTCGACGCACTCCTACGAGCAGTACTTC. The V call is TRBV9, the J call TRBJ2-7, with D unresolved. This CDR3 is 14 amino acids long. Germline V gene data show CDR1 as SGDLS and CDR2 as YYNGEE. Trimming shortened V by 4 bases and J by 0 bases, and 11 bases separated the two germline ends.

This rearrangement joins TRBV7-2 to TRBJ2-3; TRBD1 matches at 7 bases. Unmatched junction bases numbered 10, after V lost 4 bases and J lost 0 bases. Germline CDR1 and CDR2: SGHTA and FQGNSA. The length of the CDR3 is 17 residues. The chain's CDR3 is CASSYQTGTVSTDTQYF. The CDR3, as DNA: TGTGCCAGCAGCTATCAAACCGGGACAGTCAGCACAGATACGCAGTATTTT.

The rearrangement joins TRBV20-1 to TRBJ2-5; D is ambiguous. V lost 2 bases and J 5 bases, leaving 3 bases between the germline ends. Germline V gives CDR1 DFQATT, CDR2 SNEGSKA (reference sequence). CDR3 length: 10 amino acids. The CDR3 nucleotides are TGCAGTGCTAGAACTGAGACCCAGTACTTC. Residues: CSARTETQYF.

The V and J genes are TRBV5-8 and TRBJ2-5, with D maybe TRBD2 (6 bases). V was shortened by 6 bases and J by 3 bases, with 18 bases between the two germline ends. This CDR3 region has 15 residues. Germline CDR1 and CDR2: SGHTS and YDEGEE. The CDR3 DNA reads TGTGCCAGCACCTCATGGGGGGAAGGTAAAGAGACCCAGTACTTC. Translated: CASTSWGEGKETQYF.

The chain employs TRBV15 and TRBJ1-4, with D hard to call. Germline V gene lookup returns CDR1 LNHNV and CDR2 YYDKDF (reference sequence). The CDR3 sequence is 12 residues long. V was cut by 8 bases and J by 10 bases, with 14 bases left in between. DNA of the CDR3: TGTGCCACCGGGTTCCAGACTGGAAAACTGTTTTTT. Its protein product is CATGFQTGKLFF.

The rearrangement uses TRBV5-1 and TRBJ1-5, with 7 bases aligning to TRBD1. CDR3 length: 15 amino acids. CDR1 is SGHRS, CDR2 YFSETQ, per germline. With 0 bases clipped from V and 5 bases from J, the junction kept 5 bases outside the gene matches. The CDR3 coding sequence is TGCGCCAGCAGCTTGGGAGGGGGCCGTGATCAGCCCCAGCATTTT. Amino acid sequence: CASSLGGGRDQPQHF.

This clone has a single count. V and J are TRBV4-1 and TRBJ1-5, with a possible D match to TRBD1 (5 bases). The CDR3 has 15 residues. The V and J ends lost 0 bases and 0 bases respectively, with 6 bases between them. Per germline, CDR1 MGHRA and CDR2 YSYEKL. The CDR3 spells CASSQEGGSNQPQHF. The CDR3 DNA is TGCGCCAGCAGCCAAGAGGGGGGTAGCAATCAGCCCCAGCATTTT.

This clone has only one observation. The J gene is TRBJ2-2, the V gene TRBV27; a weak D match, TRBD1 (5 bases). V lost 6 bases and J 4 bases, leaving 12 bases between the germline ends. Germline lookup yields CDR1 MNHEY and CDR2 SMNVEV (reference sequence). The CDR3 is made up of 14 amino acids. The CDR3 nucleotides read TGTGCCAGCAGAAGGGGCGGTCGCACCGGGGAGCTGTTTTTT. This codes for CASRRGGRTGELFF.

The table lists this clone with a count of one. This chain links TRBV7-2 with TRBJ2-5; maybe TRBD1 (6 bases). Germline-derived CDR1 and CDR2 are SGHTA and FQGNSA. The CDR3 has 13 residues. The chain's CDR3 is CASARGRWETQYF. In DNA, the CDR3 is TGTGCGAGCGCCAGGGGTAGGTGGGAGACCCAGTACTTC.